Listed below are T cell receptor beta chains from one sample, sequenced in a study of cytomegalovirus exposure and HLA in healthy donors. Profiled with immunoSEQ multiplex PCR; TCRdb holds only in-frame clones, not every one. The sample has about 120,000 clones; 55% to 65% are singletons. The material sequenced was PBMCs. The receptors originated from a woman between 40 and 50 years old in good health and CMV-seropositive. The CDR3 runs from the conserved cysteine through the conserved F or W. A D gene is named only where the DNA matches it firmly. Clone size appears in some rows only: once, few, many, or a class for an expanded clone.

J	size	V	D	CDR3	DNA
TRBJ1-5	.	TRBV19	.	CASSTGDGVRSNQSQHF	TGTGCCAGTAGTACAGGGGACGGGGTCCGTAGCAATCAGTCCCAGCATTTT
TRBJ2-1	.	TRBV6-6	.	CASSYEGVKGNEQFF	TGTGCCAGCAGTTACGAGGGAGTTAAAGGTAATGAGCAGTTCTTC
TRBJ1-2	.	TRBV18	TRBD1	CASSQGQGGYGYTF	TGTGCCAGCTCACAAGGACAGGGGGGGTATGGCTACACCTTC
TRBJ2-7	few	TRBV19	TRBD1	CASRKTQTGGEQYF	TGTGCCAGTAGAAAGACCCAGACAGGGGGCGAGCAGTACTTC
TRBJ2-5	.	TRBV5-1	TRBD2	CASSSSGTSGRETQYF	TGCGCCAGCAGCTCATCCGGGACTAGCGGGAGGGAGACCCAGTACTTC
TRBJ1-4	.	TRBV10-3	.	CAISDRAGDNEKLFF	TGTGCCATCAGTGACCGGGCAGGGGATAATGAAAAACTGTTTTTT
TRBJ2-3	.	TRBV7-2	TRBD2	CASKLAGADTQYF	TGTGCCAGCAAACTAGCGGGAGCAGATACGCAGTATTTT
TRBJ2-1	.	TRBV9	TRBD2	CASSPRAGAQDEQFF	TGTGCCAGCAGCCCTCGAGCGGGAGCTCAAGATGAGCAGTTCTTC
TRBJ2-7	once	TRBV10-3	TRBD2	CAISEAGASSEQYF	TGTGCCATCAGTGAAGCGGGAGCCTCTTCAGAGCAGTACTTC
TRBJ2-3	few	TRBV20-1	.	CSARGSAPGAF	TGCAGTGCGAGAGGTAGTGCGCCGGGAGCTTTT
TRBJ1-4	.	TRBV5-1	.	CASSLGGLGEKLFF	TGCGCCAGCAGCTTGGGGGGACTAGGTGAAAAACTGTTTTTT
TRBJ2-7	.	TRBV9	TRBD2	CASSRTSGSYEQYF	TGTGCCAGCAGCAGGACTAGCGGGAGCTACGAGCAGTACTTC
TRBJ1-5	.	TRBV10-3	TRBD1	CAISTTGGNQPQHF	TGTGCCATCAGTACGACAGGGGGCAATCAGCCCCAGCATTTT
TRBJ2-7	once	TRBV7-8	TRBD2	CASSFTGTSGTPYF	TGTGCCAGCAGCTTTACCGGGACTAGCGGGACTCCGTACTTC
TRBJ1-1	.	TRBV27	.	CASSFGKNTEAFF	TGTGCCAGCAGTTTCGGGAAGAACACTGAAGCTTTCTTT
TRBJ1-5	.	TRBV28	TRBD1	CASRSGTGFQPQHF	TGTGCCAGCAGGTCCGGGACAGGGTTTCAGCCCCAGCATTTT
TRBJ1-1	.	TRBV19	.	CASSIGSAPGVDTEAFF	TGTGCCAGTAGTATCGGGTCCGCGCCGGGGGTGGACACTGAAGCTTTCTTT
TRBJ2-4	.	TRBV2	.	CASSGRKAKNIQYF	TGTGCCAGCAGTGGGCGGAAAGCCAAAAACATTCAGTACTTC
TRBJ2-3	.	TRBV27	.	CASSLFRGDTQYF	TGTGCCAGCAGTTTATTCAGGGGAGATACGCAGTATTTT
TRBJ2-2	.	TRBV5-6	TRBD2	CASSPSGSGKNTGELFF	TGTGCCAGCAGCCCCTCGGGGAGCGGGAAGAACACCGGGGAGCTGTTTTTT
TRBJ2-7	.	TRBV4-3	TRBD2	CASSQTSPFREQYF	TGCGCCAGCAGCCAGACTAGCCCCTTTCGGGAGCAGTACTTC
TRBJ1-1	once	TRBV27	.	CASSLGGLNTEAFF	TGTGCCAGCAGTTTAGGCGGATTGAACACTGAAGCTTTCTTT
TRBJ2-1	.	TRBV11-3	TRBD2	CASSLGTSGAGEQFF	TGTGCCAGCAGCTTAGGGACTAGCGGGGCCGGTGAGCAGTTCTTC
TRBJ2-3	.	TRBV5-1	.	CASEEGAISTDTQYF	TGCGCCAGCGAAGAGGGAGCCATTAGCACAGATACGCAGTATTTT
TRBJ2-7	.	TRBV11-2	.	CASSPWGVEQYF	TGTGCCAGCAGCCCATGGGGGGTCGAGCAGTACTTC
TRBJ2-3	few	TRBV28	TRBD2	CASSRTSGGTDTQYF	TGTGCCAGCAGTAGGACTAGCGGGGGCACAGATACGCAGTATTTT
TRBJ2-7	.	TRBV5-1	TRBD2	CASSGTSPYEQYF	TGCGCCAGTTCCGGGACTAGCCCCTACGAGCAGTACTTC
TRBJ1-1	few	TRBV2	.	CASSAGTEAFF	TGTGCCAGCTCGGCAGGGACTGAAGCTTTCTTT
TRBJ2-6	.	TRBV11-2	TRBD1	CARDRVDSGANVLTF	TGTGCAAGGGACAGGGTAGACTCTGGGGCCAACGTCCTGACTTTC
TRBJ2-7	.	TRBV18	TRBD2	CAASGGYEQYF	TGTGCCGCATCGGGGGGGTACGAGCAGTACTTC
TRBJ1-2	few	TRBV29-1	TRBD1	CSVEGDRGAGYGYTF	TGCAGCGTTGAAGGGGACAGGGGCGCTGGCTATGGCTACACCTTC
TRBJ2-7	few	TRBV6-5	.	CASRRHSVHEQYF	TGTGCCAGTCGTCGACACTCAGTCCACGAGCAGTACTTC
TRBJ2-5	few	TRBV9	TRBD2	CASSVGLAGGGSETQYF	TGTGCCAGCAGCGTAGGACTAGCGGGAGGGGGGTCAGAGACCCAGTACTTC
TRBJ1-1	.	TRBV9	.	CASSVENPGNTEAFF	TGTGCCAGCAGCGTAGAAAATCCAGGCAACACTGAAGCTTTCTTT
TRBJ1-1	few	TRBV7-3	TRBD1	CASSWPEQGVTEAFF	TGTGCCAGCAGCTGGCCGGAACAGGGGGTCACTGAAGCTTTCTTT
TRBJ1-1	once	TRBV18	.	CASSPRPDTDAEAFF	TGTGCCAGCTCACCACGACCCGACACCGACGCTGAAGCTTTCTTT
TRBJ2-1	.	TRBV7-6	TRBD2	CASSFSGRGNEQFF	TGTGCCAGCAGTTTTAGCGGGAGGGGAAATGAGCAGTTCTTC
TRBJ1-4	.	TRBV5-4	.	CASSLATGPTNEKLFF	TGTGCCAGCAGCTTGGCCACAGGACCAACTAATGAAAAACTGTTTTTT
TRBJ1-2	once	TRBV7-8	TRBD1	CASSLGTEDGYTF	TGTGCCAGCAGCCTAGGGACAGAGGATGGCTACACCTTC
TRBJ2-3	.	TRBV15	.	CATSREVQRRSTDTQYF	TGTGCCACCAGCAGAGAGGTCCAGCGGAGGAGCACAGATACGCAGTATTTT
TRBJ2-5	.	TRBV6-1	.	CASMPQLGETQYF	TGTGCCAGCATGCCCCAACTAGGAGAGACCCAGTACTTC
TRBJ2-4	.	TRBV11-2	.	CASSSTQGQNIQYF	TGTGCCAGCAGCTCGACCCAGGGGCAGAACATTCAGTACTTC
TRBJ2-2	.	TRBV5-1	TRBD1	CASSQRTGAPPGELFF	TGCGCCAGCAGCCAAAGGACAGGGGCCCCTCCCGGGGAGCTGTTTTTT
TRBJ1-2	.	TRBV6-5	TRBD1	CASKRTGLNYGYTF	TGTGCCAGCAAAAGGACAGGTTTAAACTATGGCTACACCTTC
TRBJ2-2	.	TRBV4-3	.	CASSQSPIGVDTGELFF	TGCGCCAGCAGCCAGTCACCAATAGGGGTGGACACCGGGGAGCTGTTTTTT
TRBJ2-3	once	TRBV28	TRBD1	CASIGAGTGGADTQYF	TGTGCCAGCATCGGTGCCGGGACAGGGGGGGCAGATACGCAGTATTTT
TRBJ2-7	.	TRBV6-1	.	CASSEVGTPDGEQYF	TGTGCCAGCAGTGAAGTGGGGACTCCGGATGGCGAGCAGTACTTC
TRBJ2-1	.	TRBV7-9	TRBD2	CASSTPQPGLAGPYNEQFF	TGTGCCAGCAGCACCCCTCAACCGGGACTAGCGGGACCCTACAATGAGCAGTTCTTC
TRBJ2-2	.	TRBV19	TRBD1	CASSAGTGATGELFF	TGTGCCAGTAGTGCAGGGACAGGGGCCACCGGGGAGCTGTTTTTT
TRBJ2-7	.	TRBV2	TRBD2	CASSDVGWGGEISYEQYF	TGTGCCAGCAGTGACGTGGGTTGGGGGGGGGAGATCTCCTACGAGCAGTACTTC
TRBJ2-1	.	TRBV7-2	.	CASSLVVGRNVYNEQFF	TGTGCCAGCAGCTTAGTCGTCGGCAGGAACGTCTACAATGAGCAGTTCTTC
TRBJ1-6	.	TRBV7-2	TRBD1	CASSYTPGGTYNSPLHF	TGTGCCAGCAGCTATACTCCAGGGGGCACCTATAATTCACCCCTCCACTTT
TRBJ1-3	.	TRBV27	.	CASKTGPAPGNTIYF	TGTGCCAGTAAAACAGGGCCGGCGCCGGGAAACACCATATATTTT
TRBJ1-1	.	TRBV27	.	CASRFGQSPTEAFF	TGTGCCAGCAGGTTCGGACAGTCTCCCACTGAAGCTTTCTTT
TRBJ1-3	few	TRBV9	.	CASSAFGGSGNTIYF	TGTGCCAGCAGCGCCTTCGGGGGCTCTGGAAACACCATATATTTT
TRBJ2-1	.	TRBV5-4	.	CASSPGRASRWSQFF	TGTGCCAGCAGCCCCGGCCGGGCTAGCAGATGGTCGCAGTTCTTC
TRBJ2-2	.	TRBV28	TRBD2	CASRVGGASTGELFF	TGTGCCAGCAGGGTGGGAGGGGCTTCCACCGGGGAGCTGTTTTTT
TRBJ1-4	.	TRBV18	TRBD1	CASSPSTGGSEKLFF	TGTGCCAGCTCACCGTCGACAGGGGGCTCGGAAAAACTGTTTTTT
TRBJ2-7	once	TRBV30	.	CAWGPRVFYEQYF	TGTGCCTGGGGACCCAGGGTTTTCTACGAGCAGTACTTC
TRBJ2-1	.	TRBV4-3	.	CASSQDIRNNEQFF	TGCGCCAGCAGCCAAGATATCAGGAACAATGAGCAGTTCTTC